This TCR beta chain was captured by sequencing in a study of blood T cells in healthy people across ages. Notes on the study in general: Considered underestimates were the diversity estimates obtained from one million T cells. Per million T cells, the diversity of TCR beta decreased roughly linearly as age advanced.

From germline, CDR1 is SNHLY and CDR2 FYNNEI. The CDR3 runs to 14 residues. Unmatched junction bases numbered 6, after V lost 7 bases and J lost 6 bases. This clonotype was detected only a few times. Antigen specificity is unknown. A J-beta primer mix and a sample-barcoded 5' primer were used in a second PCR of roughly 7 to 12 cycles. Any given sample supplied a minimum of 2.5 million CDR3-containing paired-end reads. One entry per CDR3 protein, called by TCRdb with MiXCR from the 5' RACE reads. The table shows around 1.5 million distinct CDR3 sequences, with 30% to 40% occurring only once. The TCR comes from a woman aged 30 to 39 in good health. Sequencing was carried out using blood. The chain employs TRBV2 and TRBJ2-1; 10 bases align to TRBD2. For the CDR3, the DNA is TGTGCCAGCACCCGGCTAGCGGGAGCCAATGAGCAGTTCTTC. Translation gives CASTRLAGANEQFF. Combining the CDR3 with reference TRBV2 and TRBJ2-1 gives the whole variable domain EPEVTQTPSHQVTQMGQEVILRCVPISNHLYFYWYRQILGQKVEFLVSFYNNEISEKSEIFDDQFSVERPDGSNFTLKIRSTKLEDSAMYFCASTRLAGANEQFFGPGTRLTVL.